Listed here are 25 T cell receptor beta chains from one sample, sequenced in a study of beta chain features in type 1 diabetes. All of the isolated RNA was reverse transcribed, so expressed TCRB transcripts were sequenced. Profiled with immunoSEQ multiplex PCR; TCRdb holds only in-frame clones, not every one. The sample consists of hundreds of thousands of clones, over 12% of them appearing once. Study outcomes and limitations: Type 1 diabetes patients had moderately but significantly shorter TCRB CDR3s in all four CD4+ subsets.

These receptors' targets are unknown. Input material: naive CD4+ T cells from blood. The receptors stem from a man aged 18 to 30 with type 1 diabetes.

This clone was counted between two and nine times. The chain has TRBV7-9 and TRBJ2-5, with 10 bases lining up with TRBD2. The trim removed 5 bases at V and 3 bases at J, leaving 6 bases unmatched. Germline CDR1 is SEHNR and CDR2 is FQNEAQ (reference sequence). The CDR3 has 15 amino acids. This CDR3 is CASSPLAGVEETQYF. In DNA form, the CDR3 reads TGTGCCAGCAGCCCCCTAGCGGGAGTGGAAGAGACCCAGTACTTC.

The rearrangement joins TRBV21-1 to TRBJ2-6. TRBV21-1 is a pseudogene. This CDR3 has 14 residues. The CDR3 region is CASSKGSGANVLTF. Written as DNA, the CDR3 is TGTGCCAGCAGCAAAGGCTCTGGGGCCAACGTCCTGACTTTC.

Of note for this clone: Other DNA sequences in the same sample also yield this CDR3. The chain employs TRBV29-1 and TRBJ2-2, with 7 bases lining up with TRBD1. The CDR3 is 12 amino acids. The V gene's germline CDR1 is SQVTM and CDR2 ANQGSEA. Losses at the gene ends were 4 bases for V and 5 bases for J; bases not matched to a gene: 1. CDR3 nucleotides: TGCAGCGTTGGACAGGGAACCGGGGAGCTGTTTTTT. This translates into CSVGQGTGELFF.

This clone was observed a handful of times. V usage is TRBV25-1 and J usage is TRBJ1-2; unclear D gene. CDR1 is MGHDK, CDR2 SYGVNS, per germline. V shed 3 bases and J shed 0 bases, with 8 bases lying between them. The CDR3 totals 14 residues. CDR3 protein: CASSDGLANYGYTF. Here the CDR3 DNA reads TGTGCCAGCAGTGATGGCCTAGCTAACTATGGCTACACCTTC.

Comments on this clone: Distinct nucleotide sequences in the sample also encode this CDR3. In DNA, the CDR3 is TGTGCCTGGAGTGTCTCCACAGATACGCAGTATTTT. It yields the protein CAWSVSTDTQYF. The chain couples TRBV30 to TRBJ2-3; D uncertain. This CDR3 is built from 12 residues. V lost 0 bases, J lost 2 bases, and 3 bases lay in between. Germline V gene lookup returns CDR1 GTSNPN and CDR2 SVGIG (reference sequence).

This clone has just a few counts. The chain couples TRBV30 to TRBJ2-7; possible D gene TRBD2, 6 bases. V gave up 0 bases and J gave up 1 base, with 13 bases separating them. The CDR3 is 15 amino acids. Per the germline V gene, CDR1 is GTSNPN and CDR2 is SVGIG (reference sequence). CDR3 in DNA: TGTGCCTGGAGTGTCCGGGGACTGGGTTCCTACGAGCAGTACTTC. It specifies CAWSVRGLGSYEQYF.

The V call is TRBV27, the J call TRBJ1-1, with D hard to call. This CDR3 is 13 amino acids long. V was clipped by 6 bases and J by 0 bases, with 8 bases between them. Germline V CDR1 and CDR2: MNHEY, SMNVEV (reference sequence). In DNA form, the CDR3 reads TGTGCCAGCAGCCTTGACTTGAACACTGAAGCTTTCTTT. This sequence encodes CASSLDLNTEAFF.

This clone was seen only a few times. V and J are TRBV29-1 and TRBJ1-5; no clear D gene. The CDR3 has 12 amino acids. Germline CDR1 and CDR2: SQVTM and ANQGSEA. The V end lost 4 bases, the J end lost 3 bases, and 7 bases lay between the germline ends. CDR3 loop: CSVAQTNQPQHF. In DNA, the CDR3 is TGCAGCGTTGCACAAACCAATCAGCCCCAGCATTTT. Complete variable domain (other parts from reference TRBV29-1 and TRBJ1-5): SAVISQKPSRDICQRGTSLTIQCQVDSQVTMMFWYRQQPGQSLTLIATANQGSEATYESGFVIDKFPISRPNLTFSTLTVSNMSPEDSSIYLCSVAQTNQPQHFGDGTRLSIL.

This clone was seen only a few times. This chain joins TRBV9 and TRBJ2-5, with TRBD2 as a possible D gene (6 bases). The germline V gene has CDR1 SGDLS and CDR2 YYNGEE. V was cut by 2 bases and J by 7 bases, with 18 bases left in between. The CDR3 spans 15 residues. The CDR3 nucleotides read TGTGCCAGCAGCGTCCATCCCGGGACTTCTGTGACCCAGTACTTC. Translated, it gives CASSVHPGTSVTQYF.

This clone was seen only a few times. V and J are TRBV6-5 and TRBJ1-1; 7 bases match TRBD1. V gave up 4 bases and J gave up 0 bases; unmatched junction bases: 5. Germline CDR1 reads MNHEY; CDR2 reads SVGAGI. This CDR3 contains 15 residues. CDR3 in DNA: TGTGCCAGCAGTTCGCAGGGGGTGTTGAACACTGAAGCTTTCTTT. It translates to CASSSQGVLNTEAFF.

This sequence joins TRBV27 and TRBJ1-1; D is undetermined. The V and J ends lost 4 bases and 1 base respectively, with 10 bases between them. The CDR3 has 14 residues. The germline V gene encodes CDR1 MNHEY and CDR2 SMNVEV (reference sequence). This CDR3 is CASSSGRTNTEAFF. The DNA of the CDR3 is TGTGCCAGCAGTTCCGGCCGGACGAACACTGAAGCTTTCTTT.

The chain has TRBV29-1 and TRBJ2-2; D is ambiguous. The CDR3 runs to 14 residues. The V gene lost 4 bases and the J gene lost 1 base, with 10 bases spanning the gap. Per the germline V gene, CDR1 is SQVTM and CDR2 is ANQGSEA. The CDR3 reads CSVAGPMNTGELFF. CDR3 sequence (DNA): TGCAGCGTTGCGGGTCCAATGAACACCGGGGAGCTGTTTTTT.

This clone was seen more than once but under ten times. This sequence joins TRBV23-1 and TRBJ2-1, with D maybe TRBD1 (6 bases). TRBV23-1 counts as an open reading frame of uncertain function. Trimming pared 8 bases from V and 0 bases from J, leaving 20 bases between. The CDR3 totals 17 residues. The CDR3 region is CASAEPGHPSSYNEQFF. CDR3 nucleotides: TGCGCCAGCGCCGAACCGGGACACCCCAGCTCCTACAATGAGCAGTTCTTC.

The V gene is TRBV5-6, the J gene TRBJ2-3, with D maybe TRBD2 (7 bases). Germline V gene data show CDR1 as SGHDT and CDR2 as YYEEEE. V was cut by 6 bases and J by 6 bases, with 20 bases left in between. There are 15 residues in the CDR3. For the CDR3, the DNA is TGTGCCAGCACCGATACCAACCGGGGGGCCGATACGCAGTATTTT. Translated, it gives CASTDTNRGADTQYF.

The chain has TRBV29-1 and TRBJ2-7; tentatively, D is TRBD1 (6 bases). Deletions cut 4 bases from V and 0 bases from J, with 10 bases between. Germline CDR1 and CDR2: SQVTM and ANQGSEA. This CDR3 is built from 13 residues. CDR3 region: CSVGGPSSYEQYF. The CDR3 bases are TGCAGCGTTGGGGGGCCTAGCTCCTACGAGCAGTACTTC.

The rearrangement joins TRBV9 to TRBJ2-2; TRBD1 matches at 11 bases. Germline V gene lookup returns CDR1 SGDLS and CDR2 YYNGEE. CDR3 length: 15 amino acids. The J segment lost 6 bases and the V segment lost 4 bases, leaving 5 bases of the junction unmatched. The CDR3 DNA reads TGTGCCAGCAGCAGACCGGGACAGGGGGCCGGGGAGCTGTTTTTT. Amino acids: CASSRPGQGAGELFF.

This clone was seen more than once but under ten times. The chain combines TRBV7-9 with TRBJ1-1; 10 bases match TRBD1. Unmatched junction bases numbered 3, after V lost 5 bases and J lost 6 bases. This CDR3 has 13 residues. In germline, CDR1 is SEHNR, CDR2 FQNEAQ (reference sequence). CDR3: CASSPGTGAEAFF. For the CDR3, the DNA is TGTGCCAGCAGCCCCGGGACAGGGGCTGAAGCTTTCTTT.

The chain couples TRBV11-1 to TRBJ2-7; weak D call: TRBD1 (6 bases). The length of the CDR3 is 13 residues. Looked up from germline, CDR1 is SGHAT and CDR2 is FQDESV (reference sequence). V gave up 7 bases and J gave up 5 bases, with 15 bases separating them. Here the CDR3 reads CASTPGTNDEQYF. The CDR3 DNA follows: TGTGCCAGCACCCCCGGGACAAATGACGAGCAGTACTTC.

This sequence joins TRBV5-4 and TRBJ2-1; 12 bases map to TRBD2. CDR1 is SGHNT and CDR2 is YYREEE in the germline V gene (reference sequence). This CDR3 region has 16 residues. Trimming at V came to 2 bases and at J to 9 bases, leaving 9 bases not matched to a gene. CDR3 coding DNA: TGTGCCAGCAGCTTTCCGGGACTAGCGGGTGAGGTTGAGCAGTTCTTC. Amino acids: CASSFPGLAGEVEQFF.

This chain joins TRBV9 and TRBJ2-3; tentative D call: TRBD2 (6 bases). The germline V and J ends were trimmed by 1 base and 2 bases, with 11 bases remaining between them. The germline CDR1 and CDR2 sequences are SGDLS and YYNGEE. The CDR3 contains 15 residues. CDR3 protein: CASSVSGGYTDTQYF. In DNA, the CDR3 is TGTGCCAGCAGCGTATCCGGGGGTTACACAGATACGCAGTATTTT.

This clone was observed a few times. As DNA, the CDR3 is TGTGCCAGCAGCCAAGGGGACTCGGGACAGGGTGAGCAGTTCTTC. Its protein product is CASSQGDSGQGEQFF. The rearrangement links TRBV4-2 to TRBJ2-1; 9 nucleotides agree with TRBD1. This CDR3 comprises 15 residues. Unmatched junction bases numbered 7, after V lost 1 base and J lost 9 bases. Germline V gene lookup returns CDR1 LGHNA and CDR2 YNFKEQ.

This clone was recorded a few times. V and J are TRBV29-1 and TRBJ2-5; 9 bases are a match to TRBD2. Per the germline V gene, CDR1 is SQVTM and CDR2 is ANQGSEA. V shed 6 bases and J 3 bases; nucleotides not matched to a gene: 11. The length of the CDR3 is 15 residues. DNA for the CDR3: TGCAGCGTCGTAGAAAAAAGCGGGGGGAAAGAGACCCAGTACTTC. It encodes CSVVEKSGGKETQYF.

The chain has TRBV19 and TRBJ2-1; no definite D call. The V end was cut by 1 base, the J end by 8 bases, with 3 bases between. The CDR3 is 11 residues long. CDR1 is LNHDA and CDR2 is SQIVND in the germline V gene (reference sequence). CDR3 protein: CASSIVHEQFF. The CDR3 DNA is TGTGCCAGTAGTATAGTTCATGAGCAGTTCTTC.

The gene calls are TRBV30 and TRBJ2-1; 8 bases align to TRBD2. Germline V lookup: CDR1 GTSNPN, CDR2 SVGIG (reference sequence). This CDR3 comprises 15 residues. J was trimmed by 8 bases and V by 3 bases; bases with no gene match: 12. The CDR3 DNA sequence: TGTGCCTGGAGCTGGGCCAGCGGGAGTTCATATGAGCAGTTCTTC. Translation: CAWSWASGSSYEQFF.

The rearrangement links TRBV6-6 to TRBJ1-2; the D is unclear. Trimming removed 2 bases from V and 11 bases from J, with 18 bases in between. Germline-derived CDR1 and CDR2 are MNHNY and SVGAGI (reference sequence). This CDR3 is 14 amino acids long. CDR3 amino acids: CASSYRRVGMEYTF. The CDR3, as DNA: TGTGCCAGCAGTTACCGACGGGTCGGCATGGAGTACACCTTC.